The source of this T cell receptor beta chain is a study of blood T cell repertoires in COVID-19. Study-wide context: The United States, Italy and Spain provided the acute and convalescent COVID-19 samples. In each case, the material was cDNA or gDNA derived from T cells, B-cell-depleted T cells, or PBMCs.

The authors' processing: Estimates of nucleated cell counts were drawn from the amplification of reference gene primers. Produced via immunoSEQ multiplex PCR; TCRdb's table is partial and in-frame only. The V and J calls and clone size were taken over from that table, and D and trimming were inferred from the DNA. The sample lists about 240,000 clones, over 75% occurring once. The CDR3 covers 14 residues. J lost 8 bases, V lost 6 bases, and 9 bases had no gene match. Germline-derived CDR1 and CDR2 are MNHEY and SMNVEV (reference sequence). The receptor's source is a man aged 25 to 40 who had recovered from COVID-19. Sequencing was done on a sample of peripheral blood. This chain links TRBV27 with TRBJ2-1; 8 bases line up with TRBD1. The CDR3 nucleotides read TGTGCCAGCAGCCGGGGACAGGCTCGGGATGAGCAGTTCTTC. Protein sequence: CASSRGQARDEQFF.